What follows is one TCR beta chain and its context. These data belong to a study of T cell clusters in autoimmune cytopenias. TRB was amplified from approximately 250 ng of peripheral blood genomic DNA per sample. Multiplex touch-down PCR amplified TRB using TRB-A and TRB-B pools in one tube. TCRdb reprocessed the multiplex PCR reads and stores each CDR3 protein as one record, lacking DNA. This table holds some 8,300 distinct CDR3 sequences. The CDR3 runs to 15 residues. Germline assignment: CDR1 MNHEY and CDR2 SVGAGI. This clonotype originated in a human donor with an autoimmune cytopenia or autoimmune hepatitis (not recorded which). V is TRBV6-5 and J is TRBJ1-1. Sequencing used peripheral blood. The CDR3 spells CASSYSRGGDTEAFF.